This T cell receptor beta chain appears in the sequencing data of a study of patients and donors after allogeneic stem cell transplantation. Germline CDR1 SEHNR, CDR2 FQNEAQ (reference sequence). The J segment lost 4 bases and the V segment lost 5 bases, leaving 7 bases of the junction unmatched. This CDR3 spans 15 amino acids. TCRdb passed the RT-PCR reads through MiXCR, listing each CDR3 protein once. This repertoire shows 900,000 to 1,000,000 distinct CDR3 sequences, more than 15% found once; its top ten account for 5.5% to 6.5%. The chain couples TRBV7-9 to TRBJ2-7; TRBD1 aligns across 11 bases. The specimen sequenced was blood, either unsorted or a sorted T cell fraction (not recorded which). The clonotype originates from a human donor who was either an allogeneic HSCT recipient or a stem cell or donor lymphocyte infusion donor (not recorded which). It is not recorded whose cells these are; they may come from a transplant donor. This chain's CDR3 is CASSRGQGDLYEQYF. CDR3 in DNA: TGTGCCAGCAGCCGGGGACAGGGGGATCTGTACGAGCAGTACTTC.